The clone carrying this TCR beta chain turned up a few times. This entry is derived from a study of blood T cells in healthy people across ages. For the second PCR, which ran for about 6 to 12 cycles, a sample-barcoded 5' primer and a J-beta primer mix were used. Each CDR3 protein is one row after TCRdb ran MiXCR on the 5' RACE reads. The sample yields around 1,000,000 distinct CDR3 sequences, about 25% seen once. The V and J ends lost 0 bases and 0 bases respectively, with 7 bases between them. The CDR3 extends over 15 amino acids. The germline gives CDR1 SGDLS, CDR2 YYNGEE. These same data were also listed under a study on T cells of mothers and their children.

This clonotype originated in a girl aged 2-10 years in good health. The source material was blood. The gene calls are TRBV9 and TRBJ2-1, with D perhaps matching TRBD1 (6 bases). CDR3 sequence reads: CASSVDRASYNEQFF. DNA of the CDR3: TGTGCCAGCAGCGTAGACAGGGCCTCCTACAATGAGCAGTTCTTC. The complete variable domain, with remaining parts taken from reference TRBV9 and TRBJ2-1, reads DSGVTQTPKHLITATGQRVTLRCSPRSGDLSVYWYQQSLDQGLQFLIQYYNGEERAKGNILERFSAQQFPDLHSELNLSSLELGDSALYFCASSVDRASYNEQFFGPGTRLTVL.